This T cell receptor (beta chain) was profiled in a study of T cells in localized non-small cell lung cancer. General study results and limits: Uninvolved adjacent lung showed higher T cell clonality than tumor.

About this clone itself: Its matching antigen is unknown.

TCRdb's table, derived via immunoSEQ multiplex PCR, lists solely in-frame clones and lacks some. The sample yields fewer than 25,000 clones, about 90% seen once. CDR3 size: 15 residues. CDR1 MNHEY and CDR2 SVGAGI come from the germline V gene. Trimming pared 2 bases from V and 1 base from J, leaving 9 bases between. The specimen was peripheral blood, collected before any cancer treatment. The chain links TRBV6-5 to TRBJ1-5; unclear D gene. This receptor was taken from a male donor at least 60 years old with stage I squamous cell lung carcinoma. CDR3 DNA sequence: TGTGCCAGCAGTTACGGGGTTGGGAGCAATCAGCCCCAGCATTTT. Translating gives CASSYGVGSNQPQHF.